These T cell receptor beta chains were read from a single sample in a study of spatial heterogeneity in lung cancer. From the 5' RACE reads, TCRdb called clonotypes with MiXCR, one entry per CDR3 protein. The sample contains about 28,000 distinct CDR3 sequences, roughly 6.9% of which appear only once. The sequencing here drew on lung tumor tissue, taken at surgery. Receptors were obtained from a male donor with early-stage non-small cell lung cancer. The CDR3 runs from the conserved cysteine through the conserved F or W. Fields, in order: V gene, clone size, D gene, J gene, CDR3 DNA, CDR3 protein. A D gene is named only where the DNA matches it firmly. The size entry is marked missing in some rows and otherwise reads once, few, many or a size class.

v_call: TRBV20-1
clone_size: many
d_call: NA
j_call: TRBJ2-4
cdr3_nt: TGCAGTGCTAGGAGGGGGGTACGAAACATTCAGTACTTC
cdr3_aa: CSARRGVRNIQYF

v_call: TRBV20-1
clone_size: many
d_call: TRBD2
j_call: TRBJ2-3
cdr3_nt: TGCAGTGCTGGGACTAGCGGGCCAGATACGCAGTATTTT
cdr3_aa: CSAGTSGPDTQYF

v_call: TRBV7-6
clone_size: NA
d_call: TRBD2
j_call: TRBJ2-7
cdr3_nt: TGTGCCAGCAGCGCGGAACCGGGACTAGGGGGCGAGCAGTACTTC
cdr3_aa: CASSAEPGLGGEQYF

v_call: TRBV5-1
clone_size: few
d_call: TRBD2
j_call: TRBJ2-1
cdr3_nt: TGCGCCAGCAGCTTAAACAGCGGGGGGGCCGTTTATGAGCAGTTCTTC
cdr3_aa: CASSLNSGGAVYEQFF

v_call: TRBV10-3
clone_size: many
d_call: NA
j_call: TRBJ2-5
cdr3_nt: TGTGCCATCAGTGAAGTTATGGATGGGGAGACCCAGTACTTC
cdr3_aa: CAISEVMDGETQYF

v_call: TRBV7-2
clone_size: NA
d_call: TRBD2
j_call: TRBJ2-3
cdr3_nt: TGTGCCAGCAGCGGTAGGACGGGACTAGCGGAGGCGGCAGATACGCAGTATTTT
cdr3_aa: CASSGRTGLAEAADTQYF

v_call: TRBV7-2
clone_size: many
d_call: NA
j_call: TRBJ2-3
cdr3_nt: TGTGCCAGCAGGGCAGGGGGGGCAGATACGCAGTATTTT
cdr3_aa: CASRAGGADTQYF

v_call: TRBV28
clone_size: few
d_call: NA
j_call: TRBJ2-7
cdr3_nt: TGTGCCAGCAGTTTAAGGTGGGGAGCCTACGAGCAGTACTTC
cdr3_aa: CASSLRWGAYEQYF

v_call: TRBV14
clone_size: few
d_call: NA
j_call: TRBJ1-6
cdr3_nt: TGTGCCAGCAGCCAAGGCCCACCTAATAATTCACCCCTCCACTTT
cdr3_aa: CASSQGPPNNSPLHF

v_call: TRBV6-5
clone_size: many
d_call: TRBD1
j_call: TRBJ1-5
cdr3_nt: TGTGCCAGCAGTTTAGACAGGGAGGATCAGCCCCAGCATTTT
cdr3_aa: CASSLDREDQPQHF

v_call: TRBV28
clone_size: many
d_call: NA
j_call: TRBJ1-5
cdr3_nt: TGTGCCAGCAGTCTACACAGGGCCAGCAATCAGCCCCAGCATTTT
cdr3_aa: CASSLHRASNQPQHF

v_call: TRBV6-5
clone_size: many
d_call: NA
j_call: TRBJ2-6
cdr3_nt: TGTGCCAGCAGTCTCATGGCATTCTATGGCTCTGGGGCCAACGTCCTGACTTTC
cdr3_aa: CASSLMAFYGSGANVLTF

v_call: TRBV4-2
clone_size: many
d_call: TRBD2
j_call: TRBJ2-1
cdr3_nt: TGTGCCAGCAGCCGGATGCCTGGGACTAGCGGGGGGTATGAGCAGTTCTTC
cdr3_aa: CASSRMPGTSGGYEQFF